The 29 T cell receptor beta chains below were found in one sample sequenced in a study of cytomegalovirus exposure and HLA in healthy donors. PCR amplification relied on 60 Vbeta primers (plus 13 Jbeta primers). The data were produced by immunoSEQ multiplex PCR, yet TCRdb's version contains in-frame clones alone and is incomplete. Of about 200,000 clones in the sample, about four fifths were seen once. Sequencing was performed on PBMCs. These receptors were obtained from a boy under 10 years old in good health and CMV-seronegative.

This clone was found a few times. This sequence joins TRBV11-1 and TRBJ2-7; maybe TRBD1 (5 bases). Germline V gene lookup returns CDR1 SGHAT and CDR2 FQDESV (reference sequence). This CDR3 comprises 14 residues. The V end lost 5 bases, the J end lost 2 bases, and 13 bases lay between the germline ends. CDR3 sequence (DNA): TGTGCCAGCAGCCAGAGACAGACAACCTACGAGCAGTACTTC. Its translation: CASSQRQTTYEQYF. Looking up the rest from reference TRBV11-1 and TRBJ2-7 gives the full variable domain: EAEVAQSPRYKITEKSQAVAFWCDPISGHATLYWYRQILGQGPELLVQFQDESVVDDSQLPKDRFSAERLKGVDSTLKIQPAELGDSAMYLCASSQRQTTYEQYFGPGTRLTVT.

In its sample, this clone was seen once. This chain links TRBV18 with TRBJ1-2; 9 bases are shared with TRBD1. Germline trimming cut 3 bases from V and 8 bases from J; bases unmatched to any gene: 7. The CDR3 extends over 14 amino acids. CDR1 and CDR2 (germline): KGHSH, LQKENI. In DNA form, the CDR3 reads TGTGCCAGCTCACCGGGACAGGGCTCAGAGGGCTACACCTTC. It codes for CASSPGQGSEGYTF.

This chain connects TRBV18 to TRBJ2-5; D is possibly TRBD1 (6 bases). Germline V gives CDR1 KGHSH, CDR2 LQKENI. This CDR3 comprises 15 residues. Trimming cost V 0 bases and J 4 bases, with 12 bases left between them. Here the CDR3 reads CASSPPGARRETQYF. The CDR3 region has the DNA TGTGCCAGCTCACCACCGGGGGCCCGGAGAGAGACCCAGTACTTC.

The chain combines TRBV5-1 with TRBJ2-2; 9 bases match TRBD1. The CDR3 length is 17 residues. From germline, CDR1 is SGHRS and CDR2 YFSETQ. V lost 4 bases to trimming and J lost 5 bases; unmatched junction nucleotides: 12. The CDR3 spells CASSQDTGTGRTGELFF. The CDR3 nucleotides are TGCGCCAGCAGCCAGGATACAGGGACAGGGAGGACCGGGGAGCTGTTTTTT.

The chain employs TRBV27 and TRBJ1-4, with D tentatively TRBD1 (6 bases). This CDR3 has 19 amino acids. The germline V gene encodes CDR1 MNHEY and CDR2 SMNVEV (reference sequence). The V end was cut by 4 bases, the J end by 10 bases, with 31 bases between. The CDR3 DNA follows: TGTGCCAGCAGTTACCCCCGGGACACTGAATTGGGCTGGGCAGTAAAACTGTTTTTT. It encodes CASSYPRDTELGWAVKLFF.

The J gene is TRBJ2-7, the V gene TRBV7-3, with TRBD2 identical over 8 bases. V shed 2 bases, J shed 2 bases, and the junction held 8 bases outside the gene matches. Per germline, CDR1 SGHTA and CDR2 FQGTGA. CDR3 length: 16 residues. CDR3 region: CASSLSAIAGTYEQYF. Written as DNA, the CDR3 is TGTGCCAGCAGCTTATCGGCGATAGCGGGGACCTACGAGCAGTACTTC.

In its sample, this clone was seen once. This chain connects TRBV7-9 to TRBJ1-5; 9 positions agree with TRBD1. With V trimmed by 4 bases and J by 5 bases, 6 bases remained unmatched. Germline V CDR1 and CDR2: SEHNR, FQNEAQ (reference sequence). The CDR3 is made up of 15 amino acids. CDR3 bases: TGTGCCAGCAGCTCGACGGGACAGGGAGATCAGCCCCAGCATTTT. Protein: CASSSTGQGDQPQHF.

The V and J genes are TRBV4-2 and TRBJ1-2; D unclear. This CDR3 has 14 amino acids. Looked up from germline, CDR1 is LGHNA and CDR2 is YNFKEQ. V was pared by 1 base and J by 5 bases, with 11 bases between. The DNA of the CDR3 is TGTGCCAGCAGCCAAGTGATGTCGGGGTATGGCTACACCTTC. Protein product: CASSQVMSGYGYTF.

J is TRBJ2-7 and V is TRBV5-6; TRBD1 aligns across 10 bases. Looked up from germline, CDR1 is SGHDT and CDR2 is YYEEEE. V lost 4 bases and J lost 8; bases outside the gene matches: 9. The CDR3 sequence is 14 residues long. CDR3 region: CASSRRDRGAKQYF. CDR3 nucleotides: TGTGCCAGCAGCCGCCGGGACAGGGGAGCCAAGCAGTACTTC. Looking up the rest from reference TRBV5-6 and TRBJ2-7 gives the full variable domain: DAGVTQSPTHLIKTRGQQVTLRCSPKSGHDTVSWYQQALGQGPQFIFQYYEEEERQRGNFPDRFSGHQFPNYSSELNVNALLLGDSALYLCASSRRDRGAKQYFGPGTRLTVT.

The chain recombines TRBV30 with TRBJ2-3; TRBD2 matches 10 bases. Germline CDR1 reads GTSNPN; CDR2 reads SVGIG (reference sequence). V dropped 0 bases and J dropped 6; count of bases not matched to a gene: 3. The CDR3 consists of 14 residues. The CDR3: CAWSVLAGRDTQYF. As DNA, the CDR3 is TGTGCCTGGAGTGTACTAGCGGGGCGGGATACGCAGTATTTT.

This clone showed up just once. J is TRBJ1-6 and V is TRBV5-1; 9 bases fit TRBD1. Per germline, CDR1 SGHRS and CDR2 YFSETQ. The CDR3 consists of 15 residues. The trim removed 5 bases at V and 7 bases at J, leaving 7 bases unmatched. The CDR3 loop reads CASSPGTGINSPLHF. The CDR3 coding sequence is TGCGCCAGCAGTCCCGGGACAGGGATAAATTCACCCCTCCACTTT.

The CDR3 coding sequence is TGTGCCAGAAGTTTCCGCCCGGGACAGGGAACTGGAAACACCATATATTTT. This encodes CARSFRPGQGTGNTIYF. This chain joins TRBV5-3 and TRBJ1-3, with 9 bases fitting TRBD1. TRBV5-3 has ORF status, its function being uncertain. V trimming: 5 bases; J trimming: 2 bases; junction bases outside the gene matches: 11. The length of the CDR3 is 17 residues.

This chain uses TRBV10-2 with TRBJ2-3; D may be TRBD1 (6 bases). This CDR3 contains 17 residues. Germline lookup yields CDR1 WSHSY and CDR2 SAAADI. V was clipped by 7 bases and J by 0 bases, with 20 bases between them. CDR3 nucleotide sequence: TGCGCCAGCACAGGGGTTGGCGACGGATGGAGCACAGATACGCAGTATTTT. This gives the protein CASTGVGDGWSTDTQYF.

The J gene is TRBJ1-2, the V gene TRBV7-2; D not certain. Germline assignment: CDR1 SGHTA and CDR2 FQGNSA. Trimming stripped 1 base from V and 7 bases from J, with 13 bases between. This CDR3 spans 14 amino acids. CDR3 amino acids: CASSLVTVGVGYTF. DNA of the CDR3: TGTGCCAGCAGCTTAGTTACGGTGGGCGTTGGCTACACCTTC. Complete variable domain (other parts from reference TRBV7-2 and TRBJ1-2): GAGVSQSPSNKVTEKGKDVELRCDPISGHTALYWYRQSLGQGLEFLIYFQGNSAPDKSGLPSDRFSAERTGGSVSTLTIQRTQQEDSAVYLCASSLVTVGVGYTFGSGTRLTVV.

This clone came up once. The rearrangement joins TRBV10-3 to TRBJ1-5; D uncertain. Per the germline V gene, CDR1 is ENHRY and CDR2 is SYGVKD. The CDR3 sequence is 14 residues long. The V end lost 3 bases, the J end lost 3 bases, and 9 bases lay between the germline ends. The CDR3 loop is CAISDAGSNQPQHF. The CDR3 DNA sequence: TGTGCCATCAGTGACGCAGGATCCAATCAGCCCCAGCATTTT.

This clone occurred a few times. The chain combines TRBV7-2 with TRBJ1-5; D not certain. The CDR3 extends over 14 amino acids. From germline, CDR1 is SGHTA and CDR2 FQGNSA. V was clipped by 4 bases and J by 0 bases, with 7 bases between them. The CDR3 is CASSSLYSNQPQHF. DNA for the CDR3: TGTGCCAGCAGCTCCCTTTATAGCAATCAGCCCCAGCATTTT.

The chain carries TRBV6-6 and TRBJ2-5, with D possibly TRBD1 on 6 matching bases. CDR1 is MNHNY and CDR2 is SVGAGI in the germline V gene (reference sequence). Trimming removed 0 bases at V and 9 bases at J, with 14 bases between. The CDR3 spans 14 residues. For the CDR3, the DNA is TGTGCCAGCAGTTACTCACCCGTGGCAGGGGCCCAGTACTTC. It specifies CASSYSPVAGAQYF.

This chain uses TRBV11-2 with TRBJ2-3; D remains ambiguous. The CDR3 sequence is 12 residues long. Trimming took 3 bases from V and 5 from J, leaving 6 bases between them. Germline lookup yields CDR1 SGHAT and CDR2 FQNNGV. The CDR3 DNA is TGTGCCAGCAGCTTGCAGGTAGATACGCAGTATTTT. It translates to CASSLQVDTQYF.

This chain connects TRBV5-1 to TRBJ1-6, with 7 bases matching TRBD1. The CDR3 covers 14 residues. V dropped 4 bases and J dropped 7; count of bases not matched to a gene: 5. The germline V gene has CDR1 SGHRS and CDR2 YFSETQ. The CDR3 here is CASSTGTANSPLHF. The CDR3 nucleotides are TGCGCCAGCAGCACCGGGACAGCGAATTCACCCCTCCACTTT.

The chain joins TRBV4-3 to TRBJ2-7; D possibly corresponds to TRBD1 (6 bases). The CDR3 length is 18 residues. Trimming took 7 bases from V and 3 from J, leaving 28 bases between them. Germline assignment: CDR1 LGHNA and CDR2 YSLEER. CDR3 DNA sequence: TGCGCCAGCACCCGGGCAGGGGATAAGGTAAAAACCGACTACGAGCAGTACTTC. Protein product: CASTRAGDKVKTDYEQYF.

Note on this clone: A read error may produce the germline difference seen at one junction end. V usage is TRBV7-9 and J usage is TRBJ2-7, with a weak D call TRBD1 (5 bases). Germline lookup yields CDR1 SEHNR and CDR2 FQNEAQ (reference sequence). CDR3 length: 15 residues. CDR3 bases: TGTTCCAGCAGCTTAGGGGCACCCCCCCGTTACGAGCAGTACTTC. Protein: CSSSLGAPPRYEQYF.

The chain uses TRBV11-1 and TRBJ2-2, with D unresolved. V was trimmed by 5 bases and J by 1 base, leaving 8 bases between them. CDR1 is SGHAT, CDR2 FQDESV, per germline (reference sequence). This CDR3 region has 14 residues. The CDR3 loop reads CASSPNRNTGELFF. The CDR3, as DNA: TGTGCCAGCAGCCCCAACAGGAACACCGGGGAGCTGTTTTTT.

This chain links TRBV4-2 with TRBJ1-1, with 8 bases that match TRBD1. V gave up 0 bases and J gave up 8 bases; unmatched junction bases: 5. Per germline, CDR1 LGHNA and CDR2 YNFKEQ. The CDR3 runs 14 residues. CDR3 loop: CASSQDGGDREAFF. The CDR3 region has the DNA TGTGCCAGCAGCCAAGATGGAGGGGACAGGGAAGCTTTCTTT.

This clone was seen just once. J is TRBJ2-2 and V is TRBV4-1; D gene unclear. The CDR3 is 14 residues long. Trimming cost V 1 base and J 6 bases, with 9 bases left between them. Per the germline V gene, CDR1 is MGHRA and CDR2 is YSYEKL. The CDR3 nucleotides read TGCGCCAGCAGCCAAGGTCTGATAGCCGGGGAGCTGTTTTTT. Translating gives CASSQGLIAGELFF.

The CDR3 here is CASRWSGEDLDGYTF. CDR3 nucleotide sequence: TGTGCCAGCCGATGGTCAGGGGAAGACTTGGATGGCTACACCTTC. The chain links TRBV27 to TRBJ1-2; perhaps TRBD1 as D (6 bases). The CDR3 totals 15 residues. V was cut by 8 bases and J by 6 bases, with 22 bases left in between. The V gene's germline CDR1 is MNHEY and CDR2 SMNVEV (reference sequence).

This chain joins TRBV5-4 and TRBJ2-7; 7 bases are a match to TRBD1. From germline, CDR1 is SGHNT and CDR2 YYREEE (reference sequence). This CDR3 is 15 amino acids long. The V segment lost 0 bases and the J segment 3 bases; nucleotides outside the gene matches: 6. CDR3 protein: CASSLGQGGFYEQYF. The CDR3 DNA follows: TGTGCCAGCAGCTTGGGACAGGGCGGGTTCTACGAGCAGTACTTC.

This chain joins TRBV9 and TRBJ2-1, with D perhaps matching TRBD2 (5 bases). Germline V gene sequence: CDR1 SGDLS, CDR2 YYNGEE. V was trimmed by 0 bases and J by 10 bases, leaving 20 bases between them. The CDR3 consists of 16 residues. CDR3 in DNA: TGTGCCAGCAGCGTAGATAGAACTGGCCCGACGGGAGAGCAGTTCTTC. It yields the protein CASSVDRTGPTGEQFF.

The CDR3 nucleotides read TGTGCCAGGGGAGGGGCAACTAATGAAAAACTGTTTTTT. It is translated as CARGGATNEKLFF. The J gene is TRBJ1-4, the V gene TRBV6-4; perhaps TRBD1 as D (5 bases). Trimming stripped 9 bases from V and 0 bases from J, with 8 bases between. The CDR3 consists of 13 residues. CDR1 and CDR2 (germline): MRHNA, SNTAGT.

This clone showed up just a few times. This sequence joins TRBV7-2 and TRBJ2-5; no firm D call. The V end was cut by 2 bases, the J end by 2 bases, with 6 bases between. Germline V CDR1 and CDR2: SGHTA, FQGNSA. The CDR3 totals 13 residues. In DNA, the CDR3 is TGTGCCAGCAGCTTATATCAGCAAGAGACCCAGTACTTC. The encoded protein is CASSLYQQETQYF.